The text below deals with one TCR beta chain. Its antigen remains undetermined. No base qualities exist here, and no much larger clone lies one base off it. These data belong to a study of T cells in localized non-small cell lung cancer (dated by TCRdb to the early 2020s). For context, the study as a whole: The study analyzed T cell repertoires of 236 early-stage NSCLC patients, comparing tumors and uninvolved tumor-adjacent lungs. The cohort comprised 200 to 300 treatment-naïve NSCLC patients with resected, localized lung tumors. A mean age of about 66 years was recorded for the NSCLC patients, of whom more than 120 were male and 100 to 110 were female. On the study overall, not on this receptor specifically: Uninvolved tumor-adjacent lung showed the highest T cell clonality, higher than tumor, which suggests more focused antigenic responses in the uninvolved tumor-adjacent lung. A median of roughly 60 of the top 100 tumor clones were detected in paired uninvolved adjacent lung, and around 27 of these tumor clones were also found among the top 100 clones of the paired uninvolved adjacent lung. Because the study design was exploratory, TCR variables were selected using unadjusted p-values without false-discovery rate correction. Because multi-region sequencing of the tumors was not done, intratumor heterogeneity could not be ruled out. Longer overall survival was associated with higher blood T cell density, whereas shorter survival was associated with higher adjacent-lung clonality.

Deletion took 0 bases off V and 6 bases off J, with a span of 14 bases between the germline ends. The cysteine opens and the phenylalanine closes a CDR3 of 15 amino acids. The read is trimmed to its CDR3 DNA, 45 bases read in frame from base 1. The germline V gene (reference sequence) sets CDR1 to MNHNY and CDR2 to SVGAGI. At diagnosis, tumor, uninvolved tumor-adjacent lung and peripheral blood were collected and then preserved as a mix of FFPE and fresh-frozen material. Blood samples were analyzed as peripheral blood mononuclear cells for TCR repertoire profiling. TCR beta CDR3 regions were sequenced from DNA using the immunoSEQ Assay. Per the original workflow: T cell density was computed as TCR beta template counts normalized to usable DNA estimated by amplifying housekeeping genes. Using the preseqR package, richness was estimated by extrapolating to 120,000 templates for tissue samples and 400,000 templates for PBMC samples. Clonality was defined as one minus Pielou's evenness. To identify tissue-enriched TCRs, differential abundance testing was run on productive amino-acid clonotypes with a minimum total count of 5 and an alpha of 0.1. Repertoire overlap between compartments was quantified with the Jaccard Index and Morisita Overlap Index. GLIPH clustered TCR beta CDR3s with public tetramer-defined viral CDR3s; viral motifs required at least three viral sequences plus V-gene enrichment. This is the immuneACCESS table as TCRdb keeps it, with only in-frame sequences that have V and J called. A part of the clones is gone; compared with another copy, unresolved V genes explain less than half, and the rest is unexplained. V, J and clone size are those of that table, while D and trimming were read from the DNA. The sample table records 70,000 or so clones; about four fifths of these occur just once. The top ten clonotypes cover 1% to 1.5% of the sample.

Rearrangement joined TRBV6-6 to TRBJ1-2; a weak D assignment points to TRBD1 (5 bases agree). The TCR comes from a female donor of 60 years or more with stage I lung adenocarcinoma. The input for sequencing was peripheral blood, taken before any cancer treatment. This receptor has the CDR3 CASSYSWDLENGYTF. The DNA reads TGTGCCAGCAGTTACTCCTGGGACCTAGAGAATGGCTACACCTTC.